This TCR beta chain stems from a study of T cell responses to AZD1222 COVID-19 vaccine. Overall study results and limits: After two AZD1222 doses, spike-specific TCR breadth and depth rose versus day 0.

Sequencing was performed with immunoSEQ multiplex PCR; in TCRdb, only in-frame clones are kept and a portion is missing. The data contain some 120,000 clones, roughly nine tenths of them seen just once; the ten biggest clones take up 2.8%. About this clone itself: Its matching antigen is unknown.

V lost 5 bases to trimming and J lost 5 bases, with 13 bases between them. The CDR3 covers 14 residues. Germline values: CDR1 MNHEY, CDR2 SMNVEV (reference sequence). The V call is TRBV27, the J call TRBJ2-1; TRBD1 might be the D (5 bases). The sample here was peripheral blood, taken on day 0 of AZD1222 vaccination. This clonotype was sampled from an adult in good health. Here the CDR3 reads CASSLGVRNNEQFF. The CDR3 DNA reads TGTGCCAGCAGTCTAGGGGTCAGAAACAATGAGCAGTTCTTC.